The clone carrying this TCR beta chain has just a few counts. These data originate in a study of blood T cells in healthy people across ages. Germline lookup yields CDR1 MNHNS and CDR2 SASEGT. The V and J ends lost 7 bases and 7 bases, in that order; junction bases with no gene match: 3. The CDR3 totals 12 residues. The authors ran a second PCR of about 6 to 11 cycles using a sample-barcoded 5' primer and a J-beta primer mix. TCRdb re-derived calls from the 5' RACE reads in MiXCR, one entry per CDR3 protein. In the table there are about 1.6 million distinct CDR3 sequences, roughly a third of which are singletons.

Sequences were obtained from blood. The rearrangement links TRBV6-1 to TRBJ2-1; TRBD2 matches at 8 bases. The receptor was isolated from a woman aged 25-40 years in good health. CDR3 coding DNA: TGTGCCAGCAACTTAGCGGGGAATGAGCAGTTCTTC. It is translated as CASNLAGNEQFF.